A single sample gave rise to the 28 T cell receptor beta chains below, sequenced in a study of control samples from healthy donors and cancer patients. The assay was immunoSEQ multiplex PCR, and TCRdb's table has in-frame clones only and misses some. The table records about 250,000 clones, roughly 87% of them present only once. Specimen: PBMCs. These receptors were collected from a woman aged 60 to 75 with lung cancer.

This clone was seen only a few times. The chain recombines TRBV7-2 with TRBJ2-7, with 9 bases that match TRBD2. This CDR3 spans 16 amino acids. V lost 5 bases, J lost 1 base, and 9 bases stayed unmatched. Per the germline V gene, CDR1 is SGHTA and CDR2 is FQGNSA. The CDR3 sequence: CASSAYSGSSSYEQYF. The DNA of the CDR3 is TGTGCCAGCAGCGCCTATAGCGGGAGCTCTTCCTACGAGCAGTACTTC.

The chain employs TRBV7-9 and TRBJ1-2; D is undetermined. Trimming shortened V by 0 bases and J by 12 bases, and 11 bases separated the two germline ends. Germline CDR1 and CDR2: SEHNR and FQNEAQ (reference sequence). The CDR3 extends over 12 amino acids. CDR3 DNA sequence: TGTGCCAGCAGCTTAGCTGTAAACTCTAACACCTTC. Its translation: CASSLAVNSNTF.

The chain joins TRBV10-1 to TRBJ1-1; D gene uncertain. CDR3 size: 13 residues. Germline CDR1 reads WNHNN; CDR2 reads SYGVQD (reference sequence). V lost 3 bases and J lost 2, with 7 bases in between. The CDR3 bases are TGCGCCAGCAGTGAACAGCCTAACACTGAAGCTTTCTTT. This gives the protein CASSEQPNTEAFF.

The rearrangement links TRBV19 to TRBJ2-7, with 8 positions matching TRBD2. Germline CDR1 reads LNHDA; CDR2 reads SQIVND (reference sequence). The V segment lost 4 bases and the J segment 6 bases; nucleotides outside the gene matches: 5. The CDR3 sequence is 13 residues long. CDR3 DNA: TGTGCCAGTAGTAGGGAACTAGCGGCCGAGCAGTACTTC. Amino acid sequence: CASSRELAAEQYF.

The rearrangement uses TRBV5-1 and TRBJ1-3; D remains ambiguous. V was trimmed by 0 bases and J by 0 bases, leaving 13 bases between them. This CDR3 region has 17 residues. CDR1 and CDR2 from the germline V gene are SGHRS and YFSETQ. CDR3 DNA sequence: TGCGCCAGCAGCTTGGTCGGCAGTTTATTCTCTGGAAACACCATATATTTT. Its protein is CASSLVGSLFSGNTIYF. Based on the CDR3 plus reference TRBV5-1 and TRBJ1-3, the full variable domain is KAGVTQTPRYLIKTRGQQVTLSCSPISGHRSVSWYQQTPGQGLQFLFEYFSETQRNKGNFPGRFSGRQFSNSRSEMNVSTLELGDSALYLCASSLVGSLFSGNTIYFGEGSWLTVV.

The chain couples TRBV19 to TRBJ1-1; no clear D. CDR3 length equals 14 residues. The germline V gene has CDR1 LNHDA and CDR2 SQIVND (reference sequence). Trimming shortened V by 3 bases and J by 1 base, and 9 bases separated the two germline ends. The CDR3 sequence: CASSMSGGNTEAFF. The CDR3 nucleotides read TGTGCCAGTAGTATGTCCGGCGGGAACACTGAAGCTTTCTTT. The full variable domain, with the rest looked up from reference TRBV19 and TRBJ1-1, is DGGITQSPKYLFRKEGQNVTLSCEQNLNHDAMYWYRQDPGQGLRLIYYSQIVNDFQKGDIAEGYSVSREKKESFPLTVTSAQKNPTAFYLCASSMSGGNTEAFFGQGTRLTVV.

The genes are TRBV5-4 and TRBJ2-4; 7 nucleotides line up with TRBD1. The CDR3 length is 13 residues. Germline CDR1 reads SGHNT; CDR2 reads YYREEE (reference sequence). Losses at the gene ends were 7 bases for V and 4 bases for J; bases not matched to a gene: 5. Here the CDR3 reads CASSGGSKNIQYF. In DNA, the CDR3 is TGTGCCAGCTCAGGGGGTTCTAAAAACATTCAGTACTTC. The whole variable domain, remainder taken from reference TRBV5-4 and TRBJ2-4, is ETGVTQSPTHLIKTRGQQVTLRCSSQSGHNTVSWYQQALGQGPQFIFQYYREEENGRGNFPPRFSGLQFPNYSSELNVNALELDDSALYLCASSGGSKNIQYFGAGTRLSVL.

The chain carries TRBV28 and TRBJ1-5, with TRBD1 matching 8 bases. The germline V gene has CDR1 MDHEN and CDR2 SYDVKM. The CDR3 length is 18 residues. Trimming cost V 3 bases and J 5 bases; bases outside gene matches: 15. CDR3 amino acids: CASSFPDRAQLEDQPQHF. The CDR3 DNA sequence: TGTGCCAGCAGTTTCCCGGACAGGGCGCAACTTGAGGATCAGCCCCAGCATTTT.

This clone was counted ten times or more. The sample carries other DNA sequences with the same CDR3. The chain uses TRBV19 and TRBJ2-7; D remains unclear. There are 15 residues in the CDR3. CDR1 is LNHDA and CDR2 is SQIVND in the germline V gene (reference sequence). With 6 bases removed from V and 0 bases from J, the gap between germline ends came to 15 bases. CDR3 protein: CASSVNRAGSYEQYF. The CDR3 nucleotides are TGTGCCAGTAGCGTCAACCGGGCCGGCTCCTACGAGCAGTACTTC. Drawing the rest from reference TRBV19 and TRBJ2-7, the complete variable domain is DGGITQSPKYLFRKEGQNVTLSCEQNLNHDAMYWYRQDPGQGLRLIYYSQIVNDFQKGDIAEGYSVSREKKESFPLTVTSAQKNPTAFYLCASSVNRAGSYEQYFGPGTRLTVT.

In its sample, this clone was seen a few times. The genes are TRBV5-4 and TRBJ2-3, with a weak D call TRBD1 (5 bases). The CDR3 has 14 amino acids. Per germline, CDR1 SGHNT and CDR2 YYREEE (reference sequence). Trimming pared 5 bases from V and 6 bases from J, leaving 16 bases between. The CDR3 DNA reads TGTGCCAGCAGTTTGCCCCGACAGTCCGATACGCAGTATTTT. This translates into CASSLPRQSDTQYF.

This clone was detected once. This rearrangement joins TRBV27 to TRBJ2-1; D gene uncertain. Trimming removed 3 bases at V and 8 bases at J, with 5 bases between. Germline CDR1 is MNHEY and CDR2 is SMNVEV (reference sequence). The CDR3 length is 11 residues. DNA for the CDR3: TGTGCCAGCAGTTTTCATGATGAGCAGTTCTTC. This translates into CASSFHDEQFF.

The chain has TRBV27 and TRBJ2-7, with 8 bases fitting TRBD1. This CDR3 has 13 residues. The junction had 6 bases not matched to a gene; V was cut back by 6 bases and J by 5 bases. Germline V gene sequence: CDR1 MNHEY, CDR2 SMNVEV (reference sequence). DNA of the CDR3: TGTGCCAGCAGCCACAGGGGGAAAAACGAGCAGTACTTC. It encodes CASSHRGKNEQYF.

The J gene is TRBJ2-5, the V gene TRBV5-6; D could derive from TRBD1 or TRBD2 (5 bases each). CDR3 length: 18 amino acids. V lost 3 bases and J lost 0, with 21 bases in between. Germline lookup yields CDR1 SGHDT and CDR2 YYEEEE. CDR3 in amino acids: CASSSISLGDGHQETQYF. CDR3 DNA: TGTGCCAGCAGCTCCATTAGTTTGGGGGACGGACACCAAGAGACCCAGTACTTC.

The chain has TRBV9 and TRBJ2-3, with a weak D call TRBD2 (5 bases). The CDR3 length is 15 residues. Germline CDR1 is SGDLS and CDR2 is YYNGEE. Trimming took off 0 bases at V and 0 bases at J, with 8 bases between the two ends. CDR3 region: CASSVVGLSTDTQYF. The DNA for the CDR3 is TGTGCCAGCAGCGTAGTCGGACTCAGCACAGATACGCAGTATTTT.

The chain uses TRBV28 and TRBJ1-2; TRBD1 matches at 9 bases. The CDR3 has 17 residues. Losses at the gene ends were 4 bases for V and 4 bases for J; bases not matched to a gene: 13. The germline V gene encodes CDR1 MDHEN and CDR2 SYDVKM. CDR3 residues: CASSSPGTGQGPYGYTF. The CDR3 nucleotides are TGTGCCAGCAGTTCCCCGGGGACGGGACAGGGCCCCTATGGCTACACCTTC.

The chain has TRBV6-5 and TRBJ2-1; the match to TRBD2 covers 8 bases. From germline, CDR1 is MNHEY and CDR2 SVGAGI. V was pared by 5 bases and J by 6 bases, with 6 bases of the junction left unmatched. The CDR3 loop spans 14 amino acids. The CDR3 DNA reads TGTGCCAGCAGTACCTTCGGGACTAGCAATGAGCAGTTCTTC. Its translation: CASSTFGTSNEQFF.

The CDR3 loop is CASSPELAGGEKTQYF. CDR3 sequence (DNA): TGTGCCAGCAGTCCCGAACTAGCGGGAGGTGAGAAGACCCAGTACTTC. The chain has TRBV6-2 or TRBV6-3 and TRBJ2-5, with 12 bases that match TRBD2. Germline V gene sequence: CDR1 MNHEY, CDR2 SVGEGT. The CDR3 consists of 16 residues. With V trimmed by 5 bases and J by 6 bases, 10 bases remained unmatched.

The chain employs TRBV5-1 and TRBJ2-1, with 8 bases identical to TRBD2. The germline V gene encodes CDR1 SGHRS and CDR2 YFSETQ. The CDR3 extends over 17 amino acids. J was trimmed by 4 bases and V by 1 base; bases with no gene match: 10. The CDR3 loop reads CASSLRVGSGGYNEQFF. The CDR3, as DNA: TGCGCCAGCAGCTTGAGAGTCGGGAGCGGGGGATACAATGAGCAGTTCTTC.

This chain connects TRBV6-2 or TRBV6-3 to TRBJ2-7; 8 nucleotides line up with TRBD1. The V gene's germline CDR1 is MNHEY and CDR2 SVGEGT. This CDR3 is built from 14 residues. With V trimmed by 5 bases and J by 1 base, 4 bases remained unmatched. The CDR3 loop reads CASSRGQGSYEQYF. CDR3 bases: TGTGCCAGCAGTCGAGGACAGGGATCCTACGAGCAGTACTTC.

The sample holds a few counts of this clone. The gene calls are TRBV5-1 and TRBJ2-7, with TRBD2 identical over 7 bases. The CDR3 is made up of 16 amino acids. In germline, CDR1 is SGHRS, CDR2 YFSETQ. J lost 0 bases, V lost 0 bases, and 6 bases had no gene match. The CDR3 DNA is TGCGCCAGCAGCTTGGATCTAGCGGCCAGCTCCTACGAGCAGTACTTC. It codes for CASSLDLAASSYEQYF.

The V gene is TRBV6-5, the J gene TRBJ2-7; weak D call: TRBD1 (5 bases). CDR1 is MNHEY, CDR2 SVGAGI, per germline. The V and J ends lost 6 bases and 3 bases respectively, with 15 bases between them. CDR3 length: 14 amino acids. This chain's CDR3 is CASSRQRTDYEQYF. In DNA, the CDR3 is TGTGCCAGCAGCCGACAGAGGACCGACTACGAGCAGTACTTC.

This chain's CDR3 is CASGQDPNTEAFF. The DNA for the CDR3 is TGTGCCAGTGGACAGGACCCGAACACTGAAGCTTTCTTT. This sequence joins TRBV19 and TRBJ1-1, with 7 nucleotides matching TRBD1. Germline loops: CDR1 LNHDA, CDR2 SQIVND (reference sequence). The J segment lost 1 base and the V segment lost 8 bases, leaving 4 bases of the junction unmatched. The CDR3 extends over 13 amino acids.

In regard to this clone: This sample also contains other DNA sequences that code for the same CDR3. The rearrangement uses TRBV7-9 and TRBJ1-3; D is unresolved. Germline V gene lookup returns CDR1 SEHNR and CDR2 FQNEAQ (reference sequence). This CDR3 has 13 amino acids. V was shortened by 5 bases and J by 4 bases, with 9 bases between the two germline ends. The CDR3 coding sequence is TGTGCCAGCAGCCTCGCCAGGGGAAACACCATATATTTT. Translation gives CASSLARGNTIYF.

The chain joins TRBV5-1 to TRBJ2-5; 11 bases line up with TRBD2. J lost 4 bases, V lost 0 bases, and 2 bases had no gene match. The CDR3 has 15 amino acids. CDR1 is SGHRS and CDR2 is YFSETQ in the germline V gene. Written as DNA, the CDR3 is TGCGCCAGCAGCTTGGGAGGGACTAGCGGAGAGACCCAGTACTTC. Its translation: CASSLGGTSGETQYF.

This chain joins TRBV5-1 and TRBJ2-3, with 8 bases matching TRBD2. J gave up 4 bases and V 2 bases, and 6 bases lay outside the gene matches. The CDR3 is made up of 15 amino acids. The germline gives CDR1 SGHRS, CDR2 YFSETQ. The CDR3 coding sequence is TGCGCCAGCAGCTTCGACCGGGAGGGTGCAGATACGCAGTATTTT. It encodes CASSFDREGADTQYF.

This chain links TRBV5-1 with TRBJ1-2, with a tentative D call TRBD1 (5 bases). CDR1 SGHRS and CDR2 YFSETQ come from the germline V gene. Trimming stripped 0 bases from V and 3 bases from J, with 9 bases between. This CDR3 region has 14 residues. The CDR3 DNA reads as TGCGCCAGCAGCTTGGATTCAGGGTACTATGGCTACACCTTC. It translates to CASSLDSGYYGYTF.

CDR3 residues: CASSPLLGALGTGNSYEQYF. The CDR3 nucleotides are TGTGCCAGCAGCCCCCTGCTTGGTGCTCTCGGGACAGGCAACTCCTACGAGCAGTACTTC. This chain connects TRBV3-1 (or the pseudogene TRBV3-2) to TRBJ2-7; 8 nucleotides line up with TRBD1. Trimming removed 4 bases from V and 0 bases from J; junction bases left unmatched: 20. Germline assignment: CDR1 LGHDT and CDR2 YNNKEL (reference sequence). There are 20 residues in the CDR3.

V usage is TRBV5-4 and J usage is TRBJ2-7, with 7 bases lining up with TRBD1. CDR1 SGHNT and CDR2 YYREEE come from the germline V gene (reference sequence). After removal of 5 bases from V and 1 base from J, the junction contained 9 bases not matched to a gene. This CDR3 has 15 residues. The CDR3 coding sequence is TGTGCCAGCAGACCCGGCTTGGGACAGTCCTACGAGCAGTACTTC. Amino acid sequence: CASRPGLGQSYEQYF.